This T cell receptor (beta chain) appears in the sequencing data of a study of blood T cell repertoires in COVID-19. Assay: immunoSEQ multiplex PCR; the TCRdb copy retains only in-frame clones and omits some. The sample holds over 150,000 clones; about 85% are singletons and the top ten take roughly 8%. The germline V gene has CDR1 SGHTS and CDR2 YDEGEE. V lost 2 bases and J lost 2; bases outside the gene matches: 8. The CDR3 length is 16 residues. The rearrangement links TRBV5-8 to TRBJ1-1; 8 bases line up with TRBD1. What was sequenced was peripheral blood. This receptor was taken from an older woman with COVID-19, enrolled during active disease. The DNA for the CDR3 is TGTGCCAGCAGCTTTGGAACCGGGACAGGCAACACTGAAGCTTTCTTT. It yields the protein CASSFGTGTGNTEAFF.